This T cell receptor (beta chain) is from a study of T cell changes during pregnancy in multiple sclerosis. The table came from immunoSEQ multiplex PCR; TCRdb's copy has only in-frame clones and leaves some out. The table includes roughly 48,000 clones, approximately 92% detected once. The germline V gene encodes CDR1 SEHNR and CDR2 FQNEAQ (reference sequence). CDR3 size: 16 residues. Trimming removed 1 base at V and 1 base at J, with 14 bases between. This chain joins TRBV7-9 and TRBJ2-7; D call uncertain. The sample here was CD4+ T cells from peripheral blood mononuclear cells, taken in the second trimester of pregnancy. The receptor was derived from a female donor in good health, enrolled as a control in a pregnancy study. The CDR3 region is CASSLGSTPWSYEQYF. CDR3 bases: TGTGCCAGCAGCTTAGGTTCCACTCCTTGGTCCTACGAGCAGTACTTC. Together with reference TRBV7-9 and TRBJ2-7, the CDR3 gives the full variable domain: DTGVSQNPRHKITKRGQNVTFRCDPISEHNRLYWYRQTLGQGPEFLTYFQNEAQLEKSRLLSDRFSAERPKGSFSTLEIQRTEQGDSAMYLCASSLGSTPWSYEQYFGPGTRLTVT.